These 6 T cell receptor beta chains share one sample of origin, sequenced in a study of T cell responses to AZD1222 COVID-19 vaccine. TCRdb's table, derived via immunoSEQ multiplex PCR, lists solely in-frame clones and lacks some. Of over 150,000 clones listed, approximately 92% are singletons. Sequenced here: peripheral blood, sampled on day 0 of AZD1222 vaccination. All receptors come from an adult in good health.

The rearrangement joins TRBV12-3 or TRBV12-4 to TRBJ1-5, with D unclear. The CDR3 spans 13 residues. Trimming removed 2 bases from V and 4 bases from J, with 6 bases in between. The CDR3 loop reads CASSLNRNQPQHF. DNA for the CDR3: TGTGCCAGCAGTTTAAACAGAAATCAGCCCCAGCATTTT.

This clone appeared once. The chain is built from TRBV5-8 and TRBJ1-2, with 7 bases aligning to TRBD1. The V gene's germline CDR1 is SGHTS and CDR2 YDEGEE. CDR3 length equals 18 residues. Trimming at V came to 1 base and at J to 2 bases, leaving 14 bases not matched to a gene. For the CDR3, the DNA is TGTGCCAGCAGCTTGTGGCACCAACAGGGGCAAGAAAACTATGGCTACACCTTC. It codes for CASSLWHQQGQENYGYTF.

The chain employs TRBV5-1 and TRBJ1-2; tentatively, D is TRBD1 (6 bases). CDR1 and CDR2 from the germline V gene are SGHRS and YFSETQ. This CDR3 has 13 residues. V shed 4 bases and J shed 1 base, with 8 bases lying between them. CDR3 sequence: CASSGGLNYGYTF. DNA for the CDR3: TGCGCCAGCAGCGGGGGGCTTAACTATGGCTACACCTTC.

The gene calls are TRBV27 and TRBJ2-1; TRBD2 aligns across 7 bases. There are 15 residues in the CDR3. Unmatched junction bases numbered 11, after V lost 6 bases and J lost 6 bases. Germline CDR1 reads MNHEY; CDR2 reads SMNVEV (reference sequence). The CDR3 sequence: CASSPAGRGGNEQFF. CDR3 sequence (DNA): TGTGCCAGCAGCCCAGCAGGCCGCGGGGGCAATGAGCAGTTCTTC.

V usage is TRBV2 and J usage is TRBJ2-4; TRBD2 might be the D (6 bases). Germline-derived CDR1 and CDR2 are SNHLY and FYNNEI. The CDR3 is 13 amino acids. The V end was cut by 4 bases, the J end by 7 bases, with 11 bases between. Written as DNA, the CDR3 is TGTGCCAGCAGTGTGGGGGAGGTGAACATTCAGTACTTC. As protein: CASSVGEVNIQYF. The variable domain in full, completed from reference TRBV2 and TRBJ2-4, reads EPEVTQTPSHQVTQMGQEVILRCVPISNHLYFYWYRQILGQKVEFLVSFYNNEISEKSEIFDDQFSVERPDGSNFTLKIRSTKLEDSAMYFCASSVGEVNIQYFGAGTRLSVL.

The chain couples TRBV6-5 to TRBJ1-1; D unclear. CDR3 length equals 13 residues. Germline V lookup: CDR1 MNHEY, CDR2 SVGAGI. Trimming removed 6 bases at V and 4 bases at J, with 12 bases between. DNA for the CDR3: TGTGCCAGCAGCCTGAGAGGGCGCACTGAAGCTTTCTTT. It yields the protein CASSLRGRTEAFF.